These 27 T cell receptor beta chains came from one sample sequenced in a study of blood T cell repertoires in COVID-19. The repertoire was sequenced with immunoSEQ multiplex PCR; TCRdb's copy has only in-frame clones and lacks some. The sample lists about 200,000 clones; approximately 87% were seen once. The sequenced sample was peripheral blood. These receptors all stem from a woman in her seventies with acute or convalescent COVID-19.

The chain couples TRBV2 to TRBJ2-1; 8 bases fit TRBD2. The CDR3 spans 19 residues. Germline-derived CDR1 and CDR2 are SNHLY and FYNNEI. V dropped 4 bases and J dropped 0; count of bases not matched to a gene: 14. CDR3 sequence: CASSVRRQVGTSSYNEQFF. DNA of the CDR3: TGTGCCAGCAGTGTTCGTAGGCAGGTCGGGACTAGCTCCTACAATGAGCAGTTCTTC.

The genes are TRBV27 and TRBJ2-1, with 8 nucleotides matching TRBD1. The V segment lost 5 bases and the J segment 0 bases; nucleotides outside the gene matches: 12. Germline-derived CDR1 and CDR2 are MNHEY and SMNVEV (reference sequence). This CDR3 is built from 18 residues. The CDR3 region is CASSLMTGATISYNEQFF. The CDR3 DNA reads as TGTGCCAGCAGTCTCATGACAGGGGCTACGATCTCCTACAATGAGCAGTTCTTC.

As regards this clone: The same CDR3 arises from other DNA sequences in this sample as well. V is TRBV5-1 and J is TRBJ2-5; D is undetermined. This CDR3 region has 11 residues. The germline gives CDR1 SGHRS, CDR2 YFSETQ. V lost 4 bases and J lost 3, with 4 bases in between. In nucleotides, the CDR3 is TGCGCCAGCAGCCTAAAAGAGACCCAGTACTTC. Protein: CASSLKETQYF. The entire variable domain, with the rest obtained from reference TRBV5-1 and TRBJ2-5, is as follows: KAGVTQTPRYLIKTRGQQVTLSCSPISGHRSVSWYQQTPGQGLQFLFEYFSETQRNKGNFPGRFSGRQFSNSRSEMNVSTLELGDSALYLCASSLKETQYFGPGTRLLVL.

The V and J genes are TRBV5-1 and TRBJ2-7; TRBD2 is a possible D gene (6 bases). Trimming pared 0 bases from V and 5 bases from J, leaving 18 bases between. CDR1 SGHRS and CDR2 YFSETQ come from the germline V gene. This CDR3 has 16 residues. The CDR3 DNA is TGCGCCAGCAGCTTGGTTGGGGGGAAGCCTTTGGACGAGCAGTACTTC. Protein product: CASSLVGGKPLDEQYF.

The genes are TRBV6-6 and TRBJ1-6; 7 bases match TRBD1. Germline lookup yields CDR1 MNHNY and CDR2 SVGAGI (reference sequence). The CDR3 totals 15 residues. The junction had 6 bases not matched to a gene; V was cut back by 5 bases and J by 5 bases. The CDR3 loop is CASSRGGTDNSPLHF. The CDR3 DNA follows: TGTGCCAGCAGTAGGGGCGGGACAGATAATTCACCCCTCCACTTT.

The chain uses TRBV11-2 and TRBJ1-1, with a weak D call TRBD1 (6 bases). CDR1 is SGHAT and CDR2 is FQNNGV in the germline V gene. The CDR3 is 15 amino acids. V lost 3 bases and J 0 bases, leaving 11 bases between the germline ends. CDR3 protein: CASSFLRQVNTEAFF. Written as DNA, the CDR3 is TGTGCCAGCAGCTTCTTGAGACAGGTGAACACTGAAGCTTTCTTT.

V gene TRBV11-2 combines with J gene TRBJ1-6; D gene unclear. Between the trimmed V and J ends, which lost 3 bases and 4 bases, there was a span of 7 bases. The germline V gene has CDR1 SGHAT and CDR2 FQNNGV. This CDR3 contains 14 residues. CDR3: CASSLNGYNSPLHF. In nucleotides, the CDR3 is TGTGCCAGCAGCTTGAACGGTTATAATTCACCCCTCCACTTT.

Only a few counts were recorded for this clone. The gene calls are TRBV7-2 and TRBJ2-7; 8 positions agree with TRBD2. The CDR3 is 14 amino acids. Germline CDR1 SGHTA, CDR2 FQGNSA. With V trimmed by 6 bases and J by 0 bases, 4 bases remained unmatched. The CDR3 sequence: CASSLSGASYEQYF. CDR3 bases: TGTGCCAGCAGTCTTAGCGGGGCCTCCTACGAGCAGTACTTC.

This chain links TRBV6-1 with TRBJ1-3; weak D call: TRBD1 (6 bases). Trimming stripped 2 bases from V and 4 bases from J, with 15 bases between. Germline V CDR1 and CDR2: MNHNS, SASEGT. CDR3 size: 16 residues. The CDR3 DNA is TGTGCCAGCAGTGAATCTTGGACAGTTTCAGGAAACACCATATATTTT. It specifies CASSESWTVSGNTIYF.

This chain's CDR3 is CASSAGTDYEQYF. CDR3 nucleotides: TGTGCCAGCTCTGCCGGGACTGACTACGAGCAGTACTTC. V is TRBV18 and J is TRBJ2-7; possible D gene TRBD2, 6 bases. Trimming pared 6 bases from V and 3 bases from J, leaving 12 bases between. The germline CDR1 and CDR2 sequences are KGHSH and LQKENI. The CDR3 consists of 13 residues.

This clone was seen once. This chain uses TRBV11-3 with TRBJ2-1; TRBD1 is a possible D gene (5 bases). The CDR3 runs 16 residues. The germline V and J ends were trimmed by 5 bases and 4 bases, with 18 bases remaining between them. Per germline, CDR1 SGHNT and CDR2 YENEEA. CDR3 sequence: CASSHRTPWDYNEQFF. The CDR3 DNA reads as TGTGCCAGCAGCCACCGGACACCTTGGGATTACAATGAGCAGTTCTTC.

The V gene is TRBV27, the J gene TRBJ1-1; D not resolved. The CDR3 loop spans 13 amino acids. The V end was cut by 3 bases, the J end by 4 bases, with 9 bases between. Looked up from germline, CDR1 is MNHEY and CDR2 is SMNVEV (reference sequence). This chain's CDR3 is CASSLRGSTEAFF. CDR3 in DNA: TGTGCCAGCAGTTTGAGAGGGAGCACTGAAGCTTTCTTT.

The chain combines TRBV9 with TRBJ1-4; 9 bases are shared with TRBD1. The CDR3 has 15 amino acids. Per the germline V gene, CDR1 is SGDLS and CDR2 is YYNGEE. V lost 5 bases to trimming and J lost 8 bases; unmatched junction nucleotides: 10. CDR3 nucleotide sequence: TGTGCCAGCAGTAGGGACAGGGCCCCGGTGGAAAAACTGTTTTTT. It translates to CASSRDRAPVEKLFF.

The CDR3 spells CASSQGGVDTEAFF. CDR3 sequence (DNA): TGTGCCAGCAGCCAAGGGGGGGTGGACACTGAAGCTTTCTTT. The chain is built from TRBV4-2 and TRBJ1-1, with D perhaps matching TRBD1 (5 bases). This CDR3 has 14 residues. The V gene lost 1 base and the J gene lost 3 bases, with 9 bases spanning the gap. Germline CDR1 LGHNA, CDR2 YNFKEQ.

The chain carries TRBV5-1 and TRBJ1-1; 9 positions match TRBD1. The V segment lost 4 bases and the J segment 1 base; nucleotides outside the gene matches: 5. The CDR3 has 15 amino acids. Germline CDR1 SGHRS, CDR2 YFSETQ. The CDR3 coding sequence is TGCGCCAGCAGCCCTGGACAGGGGAAGAACACTGAAGCTTTCTTT. It is translated as CASSPGQGKNTEAFF.

The chain has TRBV12-5 and TRBJ1-5, with D possibly being TRBD1 (5 bases). CDR1 and CDR2 from the germline V gene are LGHNT and FRNRAP. Deletions cut 6 bases from V and 1 base from J, with 16 bases between. The length of the CDR3 is 16 residues. In DNA, the CDR3 is TGTGCTAGTGGCCCGAGCGGGACTCGGAGCAATCAGCCCCAGCATTTT. This sequence encodes CASGPSGTRSNQPQHF.

The gene calls are TRBV19 and TRBJ2-7, with TRBD2 matching over 9 bases. The CDR3 spans 13 residues. V lost 6 bases to trimming and J lost 3 bases; unmatched junction nucleotides: 3. Germline V gives CDR1 LNHDA, CDR2 SQIVND (reference sequence). The CDR3 DNA reads TGTGCCAGTAGCCTAGCGGGGAACTACGAGCAGTACTTC. This codes for CASSLAGNYEQYF.

V and J are TRBV13 and TRBJ2-1; TRBD2 agrees at 8 bases. V was pared by 5 bases and J by 9 bases, with 21 bases of the junction left unmatched. CDR3 length: 18 residues. Germline values: CDR1 PRHDT, CDR2 FYEKMQ (reference sequence). CDR3 loop: CASSLYGSLLAENGEQFF. The CDR3 DNA sequence: TGTGCCAGCAGCCTCTATGGTTCGTTACTAGCGGAGAACGGTGAGCAGTTCTTC. The full variable domain, completed using reference TRBV13 and TRBJ2-1, is AAGVIQSPRHLIKEKRETATLKCYPIPRHDTVYWYQQGPGQDPQFLISFYEKMQSDKGSIPDRFSAQQFSDYHSELNMSSLELGDSALYFCASSLYGSLLAENGEQFFGPGTRLTVL.

The V gene is TRBV6-2 or TRBV6-3, the J gene TRBJ2-1, with TRBD2 matching 8 bases. Germline V CDR1 and CDR2: MNHEY, SVGEGT. V gave up 4 bases and J gave up 5 bases; unmatched junction bases: 4. The CDR3 covers 14 residues. The CDR3 loop is CASSWTSLNNEQFF. In DNA form, the CDR3 reads TGTGCCAGCAGTTGGACTAGCCTTAACAATGAGCAGTTCTTC.

J is TRBJ1-5 and V is TRBV3-1 (or the pseudogene TRBV3-2), with D maybe TRBD1 (5 bases). Germline V gene lookup returns CDR1 LGHDT and CDR2 YNNKEL (reference sequence). This CDR3 is 15 amino acids long. V was clipped by 1 base and J by 5 bases, with 12 bases between them. The CDR3 DNA reads TGTGCCAGCAGCCAAGGGGCGCGACAGTATCAGCCCCAGCATTTT. Translation: CASSQGARQYQPQHF.

The genes are TRBV7-8 and TRBJ1-1; 12 bases align to TRBD1. Germline trimming cut 4 bases from V and 3 bases from J; bases unmatched to any gene: 21. This CDR3 is built from 21 residues. From germline, CDR1 is SGHVS and CDR2 FQNEAQ. CDR3 loop: CASSSRPGQGAFGLGDTEAFF. The CDR3 DNA reads as TGTGCCAGCAGCTCTCGTCCGGGACAGGGGGCATTTGGATTAGGCGACACTGAAGCTTTCTTT.

This clone was counted once. This chain joins TRBV4-3 and TRBJ2-2, with 9 bases matching TRBD2. The CDR3 has 17 amino acids. V trimming: 0 bases; J trimming: 8 bases; junction bases outside the gene matches: 10. The V gene's germline CDR1 is LGHNA and CDR2 YSLEER. This CDR3 reads CASSQDLGLASGGELFF. The CDR3 nucleotides read TGCGCCAGCAGCCAAGATCTGGGACTAGCATCAGGGGGGGAGCTGTTTTTT.

The chain joins TRBV5-5 to TRBJ1-2, with TRBD1 matching 9 bases. The CDR3 covers 16 residues. Germline-derived CDR1 and CDR2 are SGHKS and YYEKEE (reference sequence). V trimming: 8 bases; J trimming: 6 bases; junction bases outside the gene matches: 17. CDR3 amino acids: CASSITGQGPGDGYTF. DNA of the CDR3: TGTGCCAGTTCAATCACGGGACAGGGACCCGGTGATGGCTACACCTTC.

This clone has a handful of counts. The V call is TRBV5-5, the J call TRBJ2-3; no reliable D call. V was clipped by 4 bases and J by 1 base, with 7 bases between them. This CDR3 comprises 13 residues. The germline CDR1 and CDR2 sequences are SGHKS and YYEKEE (reference sequence). The CDR3 loop reads CASSKSGTDTQYF. CDR3 in DNA: TGTGCCAGCAGCAAGAGCGGCACAGATACGCAGTATTTT.

The V and J genes are TRBV29-1 and TRBJ2-3; D may be TRBD2 (6 bases). CDR1 is SQVTM, CDR2 ANQGSEA, per germline. CDR3 length: 16 residues. The V and J ends lost 2 bases and 5 bases respectively, with 20 bases between them. Written as DNA, the CDR3 is TGCAGCGTTGAAAACTTGGGACTTTTCCTCTTAGATACGCAGTATTTT. Translating it yields CSVENLGLFLLDTQYF.

This chain connects TRBV5-3 to TRBJ2-1, with D tentatively TRBD1 (6 bases). TRBV5-3 is sorted into the ORF group, with uncertain function. The CDR3 loop spans 12 amino acids. V was shortened by 1 base and J by 8 bases, with 7 bases between the two germline ends. CDR3 coding DNA: TGTGCCAGAAGCTTGAAGGGGGATGAGCAGTTCTTC. This codes for CARSLKGDEQFF.

The table lists this clone with a few counts. The gene calls are TRBV5-1 and TRBJ1-1, with 8 bases aligning to TRBD1. With 0 bases clipped from V and 1 base from J, the junction kept 2 bases outside the gene matches. CDR1 and CDR2 from the germline V gene are SGHRS and YFSETQ. The CDR3 contains 15 residues. CDR3 in amino acids: CASSLDGQGNTEAFF. The CDR3 bases are TGCGCCAGCAGCTTGGACGGACAGGGGAACACTGAAGCTTTCTTT.